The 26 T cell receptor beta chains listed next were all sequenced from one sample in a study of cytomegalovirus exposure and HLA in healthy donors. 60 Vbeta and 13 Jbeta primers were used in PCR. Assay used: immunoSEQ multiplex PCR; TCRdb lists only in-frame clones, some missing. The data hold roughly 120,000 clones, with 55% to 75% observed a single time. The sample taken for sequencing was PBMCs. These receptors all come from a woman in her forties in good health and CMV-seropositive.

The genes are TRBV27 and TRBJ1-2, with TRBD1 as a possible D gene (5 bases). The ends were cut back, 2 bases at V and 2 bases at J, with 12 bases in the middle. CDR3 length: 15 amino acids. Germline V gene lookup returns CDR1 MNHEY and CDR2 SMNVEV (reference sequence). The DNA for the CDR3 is TGTGCCAGCAGTTTAGCTGGGGGGGTAAACTATGGCTACACCTTC. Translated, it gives CASSLAGGVNYGYTF.

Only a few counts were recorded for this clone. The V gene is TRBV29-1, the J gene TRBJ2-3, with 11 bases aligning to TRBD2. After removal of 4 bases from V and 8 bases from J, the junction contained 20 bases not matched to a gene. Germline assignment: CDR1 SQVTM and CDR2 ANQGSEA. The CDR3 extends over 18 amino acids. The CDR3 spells CSVVGGGLAEVPTGTQYF. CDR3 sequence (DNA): TGCAGCGTTGTGGGGGGGGGACTAGCGGAGGTCCCCACTGGTACGCAGTATTTT.

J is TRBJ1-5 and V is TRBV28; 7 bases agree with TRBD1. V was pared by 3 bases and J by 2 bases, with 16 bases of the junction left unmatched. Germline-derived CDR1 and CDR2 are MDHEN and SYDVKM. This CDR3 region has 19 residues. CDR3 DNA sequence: TGTGCCAGCAGTTTTCCGTTGACAGGGTGGTCTTCGGGCAATCAGCCCCAGCATTTT. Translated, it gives CASSFPLTGWSSGNQPQHF. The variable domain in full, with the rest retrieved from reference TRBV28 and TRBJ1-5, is DVKVTQSSRYLVKRTGEKVFLECVQDMDHENMFWYRQDPGLGLRLIYFSYDVKMKEKGDIPEGYSVSREKKERFSLILESASTNQTSMYLCASSFPLTGWSSGNQPQHFGDGTRLSIL.

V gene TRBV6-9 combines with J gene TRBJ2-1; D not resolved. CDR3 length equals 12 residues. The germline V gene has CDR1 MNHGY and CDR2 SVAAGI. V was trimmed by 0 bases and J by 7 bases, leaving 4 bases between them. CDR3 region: CASSYSRNEQFF. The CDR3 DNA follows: TGTGCCAGCAGTTATTCGAGGAATGAGCAGTTCTTC.

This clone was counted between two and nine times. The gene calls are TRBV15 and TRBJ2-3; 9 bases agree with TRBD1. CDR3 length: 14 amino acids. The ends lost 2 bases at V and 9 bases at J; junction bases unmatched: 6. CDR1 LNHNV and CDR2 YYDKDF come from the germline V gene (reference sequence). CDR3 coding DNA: TGTGCCACCAGCAGAAACTACGGGACAGGGACGCAGTATTTT. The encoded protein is CATSRNYGTGTQYF.

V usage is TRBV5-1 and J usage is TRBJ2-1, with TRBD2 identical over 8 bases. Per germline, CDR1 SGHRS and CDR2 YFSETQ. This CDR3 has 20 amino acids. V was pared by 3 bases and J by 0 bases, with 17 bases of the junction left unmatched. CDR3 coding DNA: TGCGCCAGCAGCTCGCCACTCCGACCTACTAGCGGTCGCTCCTACAATGAGCAGTTCTTC. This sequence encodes CASSSPLRPTSGRSYNEQFF.

The CDR3 region has the DNA TGTGCCAGCACTCCAGGGGATGGGGGGAACACTGAAGCTTTCTTT. As protein: CASTPGDGGNTEAFF. The chain couples TRBV11-1 to TRBJ1-1, with TRBD1 as a possible D gene (6 bases). Trimming left V 7 bases short and J 1 base short, with 16 bases between. The V gene's germline CDR1 is SGHAT and CDR2 FQDESV (reference sequence). This CDR3 spans 15 amino acids.

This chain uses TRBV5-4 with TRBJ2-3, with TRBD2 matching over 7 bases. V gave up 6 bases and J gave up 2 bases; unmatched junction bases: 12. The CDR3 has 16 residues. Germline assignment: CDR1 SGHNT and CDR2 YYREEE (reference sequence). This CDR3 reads CASKLSKRGSTDTQYF. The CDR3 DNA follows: TGTGCCAGCAAACTTAGCAAGCGGGGATCCACAGATACGCAGTATTTT.

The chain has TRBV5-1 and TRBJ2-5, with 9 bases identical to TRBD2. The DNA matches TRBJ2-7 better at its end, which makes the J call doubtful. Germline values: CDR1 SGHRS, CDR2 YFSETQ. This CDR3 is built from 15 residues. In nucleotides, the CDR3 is TGCGCCAGCACCGATGGGCTAGCGGGGTACTACGAGCAGTACTTC. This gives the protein CASTDGLAGYYEQYF.

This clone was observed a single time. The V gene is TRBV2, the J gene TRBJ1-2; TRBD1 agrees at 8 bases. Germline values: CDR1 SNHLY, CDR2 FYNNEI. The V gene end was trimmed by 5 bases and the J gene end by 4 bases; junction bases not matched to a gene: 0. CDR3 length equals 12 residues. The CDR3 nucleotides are TGTGCCAGCAGTACAGGGGGCTATGGCTACACCTTC. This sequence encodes CASSTGGYGYTF.

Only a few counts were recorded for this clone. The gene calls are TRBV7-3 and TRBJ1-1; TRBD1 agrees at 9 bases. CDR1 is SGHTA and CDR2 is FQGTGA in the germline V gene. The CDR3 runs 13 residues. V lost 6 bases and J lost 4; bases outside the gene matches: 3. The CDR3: CASRKQGATEAFF. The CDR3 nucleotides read TGTGCCAGCAGGAAACAGGGGGCCACTGAAGCTTTCTTT.

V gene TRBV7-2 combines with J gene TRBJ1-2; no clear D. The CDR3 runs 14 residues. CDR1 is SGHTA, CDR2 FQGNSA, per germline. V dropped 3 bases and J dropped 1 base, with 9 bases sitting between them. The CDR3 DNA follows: TGTGCCAGCAGCTTCGGTCCGAGTAACTATGGCTACACCTTC. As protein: CASSFGPSNYGYTF.

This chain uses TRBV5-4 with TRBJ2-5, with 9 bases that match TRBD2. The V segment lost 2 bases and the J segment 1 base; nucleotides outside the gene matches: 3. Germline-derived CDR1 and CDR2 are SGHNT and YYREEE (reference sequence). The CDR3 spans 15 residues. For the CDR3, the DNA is TGTGCCAGCAGCTTACGGCGGGAGGGCCAAGAGACCCAGTACTTC. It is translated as CASSLRREGQETQYF. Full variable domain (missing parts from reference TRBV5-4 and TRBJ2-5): ETGVTQSPTHLIKTRGQQVTLRCSSQSGHNTVSWYQQALGQGPQFIFQYYREEENGRGNFPPRFSGLQFPNYSSELNVNALELDDSALYLCASSLRREGQETQYFGPGTRLLVL.

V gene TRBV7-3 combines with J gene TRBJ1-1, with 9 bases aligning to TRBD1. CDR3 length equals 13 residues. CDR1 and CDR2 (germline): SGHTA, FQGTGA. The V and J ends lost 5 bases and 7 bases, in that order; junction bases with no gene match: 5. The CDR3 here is CASSPGGQGEAFF. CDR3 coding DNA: TGTGCCAGCAGCCCTGGGGGACAGGGTGAAGCTTTCTTT. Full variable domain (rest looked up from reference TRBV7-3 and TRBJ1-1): GAGVSQTPSNKVTEKGKYVELRCDPISGHTALYWYRQSLGQGPEFLIYFQGTGAADDSGLPNDRFFAVRPEGSVSTLKIQRTERGDSAVYLCASSPGGQGEAFFGQGTRLTVV.

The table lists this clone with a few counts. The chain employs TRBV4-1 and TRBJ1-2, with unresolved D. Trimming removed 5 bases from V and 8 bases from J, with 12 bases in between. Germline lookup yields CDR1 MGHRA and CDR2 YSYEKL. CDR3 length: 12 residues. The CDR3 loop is CASSKGLAGYTF. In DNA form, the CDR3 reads TGCGCCAGCAGCAAAGGTCTGGCCGGCTACACCTTC.

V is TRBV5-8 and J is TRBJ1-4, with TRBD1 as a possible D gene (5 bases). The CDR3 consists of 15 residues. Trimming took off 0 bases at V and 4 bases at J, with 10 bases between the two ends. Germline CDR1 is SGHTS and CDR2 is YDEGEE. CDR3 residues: CASSLGQGYNEKLFF. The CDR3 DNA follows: TGTGCCAGCAGCTTGGGGCAGGGCTATAATGAAAAACTGTTTTTT. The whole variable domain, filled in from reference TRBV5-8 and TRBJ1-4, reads EAGVTQSPTHLIKTRGQQATLRCSPISGHTSVYWYQQALGLGLQFLLWYDEGEERNRGNFPPRFSGRQFPNYSSELNVNALELEDSALYLCASSLGQGYNEKLFFGSGTQLSVL.

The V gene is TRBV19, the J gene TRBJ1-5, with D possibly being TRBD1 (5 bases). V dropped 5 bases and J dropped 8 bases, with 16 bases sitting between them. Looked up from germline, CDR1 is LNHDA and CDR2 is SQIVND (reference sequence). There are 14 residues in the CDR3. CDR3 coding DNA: TGTGCCAGTAGTGCCCGGGACTTTCCAGAGCCCCAGCATTTT. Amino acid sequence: CASSARDFPEPQHF.

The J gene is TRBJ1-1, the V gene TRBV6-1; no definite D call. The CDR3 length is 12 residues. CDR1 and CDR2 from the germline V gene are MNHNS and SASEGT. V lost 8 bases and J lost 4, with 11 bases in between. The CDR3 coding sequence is TGTGCCAGCTTTTGGGGAGGCACTGAAGCTTTCTTT. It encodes CASFWGGTEAFF.

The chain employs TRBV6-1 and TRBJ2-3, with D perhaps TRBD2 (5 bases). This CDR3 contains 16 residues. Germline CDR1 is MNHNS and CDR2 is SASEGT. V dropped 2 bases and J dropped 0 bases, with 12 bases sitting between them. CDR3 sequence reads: CASSEPIALSTDTQYF. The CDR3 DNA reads TGTGCCAGCAGTGAACCAATAGCGCTAAGCACAGATACGCAGTATTTT.

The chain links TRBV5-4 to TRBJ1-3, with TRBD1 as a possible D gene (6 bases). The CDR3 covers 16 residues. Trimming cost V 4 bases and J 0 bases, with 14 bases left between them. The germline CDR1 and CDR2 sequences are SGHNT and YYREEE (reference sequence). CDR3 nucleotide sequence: TGTGCCAGCAGCGGATGGACAGCACACTCTGGAAACACCATATATTTT. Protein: CASSGWTAHSGNTIYF.

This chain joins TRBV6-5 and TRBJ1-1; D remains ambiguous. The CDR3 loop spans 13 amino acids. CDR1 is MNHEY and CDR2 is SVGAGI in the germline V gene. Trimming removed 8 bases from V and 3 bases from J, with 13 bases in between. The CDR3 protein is CASSLHKDTEAFF. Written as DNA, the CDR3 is TGTGCCAGCTCGCTCCACAAAGACACTGAAGCTTTCTTT.

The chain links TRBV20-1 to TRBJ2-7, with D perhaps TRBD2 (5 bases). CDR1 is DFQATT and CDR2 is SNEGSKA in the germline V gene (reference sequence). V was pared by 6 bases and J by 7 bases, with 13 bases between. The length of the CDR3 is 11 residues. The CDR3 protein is CSAILATEQYF. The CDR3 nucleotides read TGCAGTGCCATTTTAGCGACGGAGCAGTACTTC.

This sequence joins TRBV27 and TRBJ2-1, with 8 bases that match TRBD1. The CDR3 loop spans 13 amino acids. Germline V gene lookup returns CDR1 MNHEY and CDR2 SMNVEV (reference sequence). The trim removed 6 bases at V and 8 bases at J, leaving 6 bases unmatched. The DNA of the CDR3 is TGTGCCAGCAGATCGGACAGGGAGGATGAGCAGTTCTTC. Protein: CASRSDREDEQFF.

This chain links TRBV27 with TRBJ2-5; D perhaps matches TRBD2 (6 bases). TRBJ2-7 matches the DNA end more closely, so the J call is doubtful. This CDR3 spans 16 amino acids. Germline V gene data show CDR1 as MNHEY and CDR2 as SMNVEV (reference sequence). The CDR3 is CASSPLASGSPYEQYF. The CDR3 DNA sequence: TGTGCCAGCAGCCCCCTAGCGTCCGGCAGTCCCTACGAGCAGTACTTC.

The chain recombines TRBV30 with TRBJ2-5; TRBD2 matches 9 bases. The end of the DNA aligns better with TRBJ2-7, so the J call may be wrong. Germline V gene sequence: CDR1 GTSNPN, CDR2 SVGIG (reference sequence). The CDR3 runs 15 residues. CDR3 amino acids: CAWSVGVLAGAEQYF. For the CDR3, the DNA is TGTGCCTGGAGTGTAGGGGTCTTAGCGGGAGCCGAGCAGTACTTC.

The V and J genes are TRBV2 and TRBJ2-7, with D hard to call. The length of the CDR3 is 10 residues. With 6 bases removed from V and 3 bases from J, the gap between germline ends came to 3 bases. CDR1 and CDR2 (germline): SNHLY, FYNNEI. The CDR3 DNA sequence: TGTGCCAGCAGCAGCTACGAGCAGTACTTC. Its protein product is CASSSYEQYF.